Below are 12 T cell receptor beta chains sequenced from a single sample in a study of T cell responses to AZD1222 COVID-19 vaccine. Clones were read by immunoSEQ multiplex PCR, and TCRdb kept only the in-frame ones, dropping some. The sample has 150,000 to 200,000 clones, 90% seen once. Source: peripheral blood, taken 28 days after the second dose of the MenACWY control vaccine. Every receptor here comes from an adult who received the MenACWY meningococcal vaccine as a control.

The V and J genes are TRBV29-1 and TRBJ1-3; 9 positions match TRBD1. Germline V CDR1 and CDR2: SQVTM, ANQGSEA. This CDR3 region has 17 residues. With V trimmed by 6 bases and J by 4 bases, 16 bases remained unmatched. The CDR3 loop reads CSVMTGGLTSAGNTIYF. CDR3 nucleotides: TGCAGCGTGATGACAGGGGGTTTAACGAGCGCGGGAAACACCATATATTTT. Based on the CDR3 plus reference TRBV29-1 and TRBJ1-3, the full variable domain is SAVISQKPSRDICQRGTSLTIQCQVDSQVTMMFWYRQQPGQSLTLIATANQGSEATYESGFVIDKFPISRPNLTFSTLTVSNMSPEDSSIYLCSVMTGGLTSAGNTIYFGEGSWLTVV.

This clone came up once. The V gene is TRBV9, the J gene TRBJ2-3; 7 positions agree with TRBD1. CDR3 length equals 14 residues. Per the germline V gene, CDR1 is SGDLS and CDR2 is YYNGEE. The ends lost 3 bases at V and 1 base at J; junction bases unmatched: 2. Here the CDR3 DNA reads TGTGCCAGCAGCGCCGGACAGGGCACAGATACGCAGTATTTT. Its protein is CASSAGQGTDTQYF.

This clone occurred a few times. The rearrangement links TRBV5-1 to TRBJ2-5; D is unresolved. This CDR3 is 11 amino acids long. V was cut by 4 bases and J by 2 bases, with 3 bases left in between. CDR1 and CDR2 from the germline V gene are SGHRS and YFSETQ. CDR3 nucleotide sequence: TGCGCCAGCAGCCTACAAGAGACCCAGTACTTC. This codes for CASSLQETQYF.

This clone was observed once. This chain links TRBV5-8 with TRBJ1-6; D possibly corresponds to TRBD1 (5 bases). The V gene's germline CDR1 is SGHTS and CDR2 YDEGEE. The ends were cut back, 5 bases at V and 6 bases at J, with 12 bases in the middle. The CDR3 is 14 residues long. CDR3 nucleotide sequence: TGTGCCAGCAGTAGGGGACTCCTTAATTCACCCCTCCACTTT. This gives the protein CASSRGLLNSPLHF. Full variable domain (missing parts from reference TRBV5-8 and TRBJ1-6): EAGVTQSPTHLIKTRGQQATLRCSPISGHTSVYWYQQALGLGLQFLLWYDEGEERNRGNFPPRFSGRQFPNYSSELNVNALELEDSALYLCASSRGLLNSPLHFGNGTRLTVT.

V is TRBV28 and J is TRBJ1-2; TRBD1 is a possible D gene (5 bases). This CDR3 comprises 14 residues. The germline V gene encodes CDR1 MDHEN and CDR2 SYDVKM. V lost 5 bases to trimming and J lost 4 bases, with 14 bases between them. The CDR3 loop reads CASSPLRGSYGYTF. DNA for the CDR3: TGTGCCAGCAGTCCATTGAGGGGTAGCTATGGCTACACCTTC.

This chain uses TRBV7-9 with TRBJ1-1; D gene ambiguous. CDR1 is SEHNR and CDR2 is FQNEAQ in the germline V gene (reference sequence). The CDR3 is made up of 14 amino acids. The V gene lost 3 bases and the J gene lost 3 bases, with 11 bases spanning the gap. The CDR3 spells CASSLDVFDTEAFF. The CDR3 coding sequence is TGTGCCAGCAGCTTGGATGTTTTTGACACTGAAGCTTTCTTT.

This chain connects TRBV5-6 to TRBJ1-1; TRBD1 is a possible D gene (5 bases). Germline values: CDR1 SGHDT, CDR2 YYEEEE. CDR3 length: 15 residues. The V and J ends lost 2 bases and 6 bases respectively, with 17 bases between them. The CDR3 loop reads CASSFMAGGAPEAFF. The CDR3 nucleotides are TGTGCCAGCAGCTTTATGGCTGGCGGGGCCCCTGAAGCTTTCTTT.

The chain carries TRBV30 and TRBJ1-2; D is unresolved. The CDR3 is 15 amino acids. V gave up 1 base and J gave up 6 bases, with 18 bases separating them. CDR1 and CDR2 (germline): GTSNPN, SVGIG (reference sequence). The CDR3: CAWSGLTLVTDGYTF. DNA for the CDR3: TGTGCCTGGAGTGGACTGACCCTCGTGACGGATGGCTACACCTTC.

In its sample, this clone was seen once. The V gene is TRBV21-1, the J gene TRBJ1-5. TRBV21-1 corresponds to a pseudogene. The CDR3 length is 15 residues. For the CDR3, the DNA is TGTGCCAGCATGAGGGCACTATCGAGCAATCAGCCCCAGCATTTT. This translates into CASMRALSSNQPQHF.

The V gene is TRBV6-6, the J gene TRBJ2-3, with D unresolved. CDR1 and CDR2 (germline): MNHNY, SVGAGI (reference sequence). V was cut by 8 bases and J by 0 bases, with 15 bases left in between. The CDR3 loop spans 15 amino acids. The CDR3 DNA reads TGTGCCAGCGATCAAGGGCGACCTAGCACAGATACGCAGTATTTT. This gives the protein CASDQGRPSTDTQYF.

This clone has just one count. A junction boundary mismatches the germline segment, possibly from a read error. CDR3: CASSLSWDYGYTF. CDR3 coding DNA: TGTGCCAGCAGCTTATCTTGGGATTATGGCTATACCTTC. The chain uses TRBV7-2 and TRBJ1-2; D gene ambiguous. Germline V gene lookup returns CDR1 SGHTA and CDR2 FQGNSA. The CDR3 covers 13 residues. The complete variable domain, with remaining parts taken from reference TRBV7-2 and TRBJ1-2, reads GAGVSQSPSNKVTEKGKDVELRCDPISGHTALYWYRQSLGQGLEFLIYFQGNSAPDKSGLPSDRFSAERTGGSVSTLTIQRTQQEDSAVYLCASSLSWDYGYTFGSGTRLTVV.

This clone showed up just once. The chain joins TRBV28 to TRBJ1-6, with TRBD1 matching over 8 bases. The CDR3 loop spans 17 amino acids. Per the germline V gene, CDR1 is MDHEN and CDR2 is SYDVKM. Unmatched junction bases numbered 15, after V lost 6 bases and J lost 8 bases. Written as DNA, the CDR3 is TGTGCCAGCAGCCCAACTTTCGGACAGGGTTCCGATTCACCCCTCCACTTT. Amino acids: CASSPTFGQGSDSPLHF.